This TCR beta chain was sequenced for a study of chemoradiotherapy in HPV16-positive cancers. The germline gives CDR1 MNHNS, CDR2 SASEGT. Trimming shortened V by 5 bases and J by 6 bases, and 13 bases separated the two germline ends. The CDR3 has 13 residues. Some clones are missing from TCRdb's copy, which holds only in-frame ones; the method was immunoSEQ multiplex PCR. The data contain roughly 28,000 clones, 75% to 90% of them singletons. The material was blood, obtained from a patient who underwent chemoradiotherapy. The source is a human donor with HPV-associated anogenital cancer. V usage is TRBV6-1 and J usage is TRBJ1-2, with a tentative D call TRBD1 (6 bases). CDR3 DNA: TGTGCCAGCAGTCCCGACAGGTATAATGGCTACACCTTC. Protein: CASSPDRYNGYTF.